In this sample, the clone carrying this TCR beta chain is medium-sized. The antigen remains undetermined. This specimen comes from a study of vaccination and CD4 T cells after COVID-19. Whole-study context: From HCoV-229E, HCoV-OC43, HCoV-NL63 and SARS-CoV-2, overlapping spike peptides were used to stimulate the cells.

The ends were cut back, 0 bases at V and 11 bases at J, with 13 bases in the middle. Germline V gene data show CDR1 as SQVTM and CDR2 as ANQGSEA. The CDR3 is 12 amino acids. Treatment indicated: roughly 11-day PBMC culture with coronavirus spike peptide pools or control peptides (ViraFEST assay). US Alpha, Beta and Delta variants postdated the positive PCR dates, which ran from March to December 2020. The Oncomine TCR Beta short-read assay was applied to DNA of cultured CD4+ T cells. TCRdb reanalysed the PCR reads using MiXCR and keeps one entry per CDR3 protein. The sample carries roughly 14,000 distinct CDR3 sequences, under 60% recorded once.

The chain joins TRBV29-1 to TRBJ1-1; D is unresolved. The sequence was collected from a human donor who had recovered from COVID-19. Sequencing used CD4+ T cells from blood, cultured in vitro, obtained before SARS-CoV-2 vaccination. CDR3 in DNA: TGCAGCGTTGAAGACCTAACAACCTCGGCTTTCTTT. It encodes CSVEDLTTSAFF.